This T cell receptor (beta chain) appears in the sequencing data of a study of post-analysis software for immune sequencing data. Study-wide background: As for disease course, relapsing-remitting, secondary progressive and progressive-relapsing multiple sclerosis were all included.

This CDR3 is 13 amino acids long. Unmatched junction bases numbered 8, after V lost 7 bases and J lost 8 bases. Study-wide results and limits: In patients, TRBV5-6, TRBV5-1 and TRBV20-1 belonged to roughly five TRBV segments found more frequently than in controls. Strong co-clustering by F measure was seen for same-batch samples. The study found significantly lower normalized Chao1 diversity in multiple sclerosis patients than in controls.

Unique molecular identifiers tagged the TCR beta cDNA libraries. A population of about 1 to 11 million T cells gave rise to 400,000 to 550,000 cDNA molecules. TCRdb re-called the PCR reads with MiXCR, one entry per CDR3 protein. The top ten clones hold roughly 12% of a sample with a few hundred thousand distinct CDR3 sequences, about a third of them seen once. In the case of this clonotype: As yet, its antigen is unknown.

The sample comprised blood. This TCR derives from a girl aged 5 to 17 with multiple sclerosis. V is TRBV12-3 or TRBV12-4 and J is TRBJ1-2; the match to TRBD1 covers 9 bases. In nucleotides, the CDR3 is TGTGCCAGCACCGAACAGGGGGCTAGGGGCTACACCTTC. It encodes CASTEQGARGYTF.